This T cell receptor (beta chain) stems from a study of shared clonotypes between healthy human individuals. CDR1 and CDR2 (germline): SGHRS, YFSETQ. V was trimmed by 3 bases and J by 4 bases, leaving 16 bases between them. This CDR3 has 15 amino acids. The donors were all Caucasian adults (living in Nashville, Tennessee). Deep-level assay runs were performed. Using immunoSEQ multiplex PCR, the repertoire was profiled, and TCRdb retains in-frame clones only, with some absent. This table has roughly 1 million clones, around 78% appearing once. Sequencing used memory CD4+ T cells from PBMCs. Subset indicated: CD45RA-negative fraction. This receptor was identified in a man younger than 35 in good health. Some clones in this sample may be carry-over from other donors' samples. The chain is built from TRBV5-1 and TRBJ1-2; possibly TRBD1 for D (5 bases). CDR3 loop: CASSWDPRASYGYTF. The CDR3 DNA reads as TGCGCCAGCAGCTGGGACCCTCGTGCAAGCTATGGCTACACCTTC.